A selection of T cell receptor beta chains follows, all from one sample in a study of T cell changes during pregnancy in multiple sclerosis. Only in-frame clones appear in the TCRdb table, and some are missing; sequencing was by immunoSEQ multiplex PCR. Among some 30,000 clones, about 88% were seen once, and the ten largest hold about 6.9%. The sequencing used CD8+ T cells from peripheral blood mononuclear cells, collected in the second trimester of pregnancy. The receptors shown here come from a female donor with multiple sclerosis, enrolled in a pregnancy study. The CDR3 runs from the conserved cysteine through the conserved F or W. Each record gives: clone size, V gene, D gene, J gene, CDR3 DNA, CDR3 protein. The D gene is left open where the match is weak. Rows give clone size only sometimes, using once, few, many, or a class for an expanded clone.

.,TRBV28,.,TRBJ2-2,TGTGCCAGCAGTTCGGAAGAAAAACAGGGTCCCGGGAGGTCTGACGCCGGGGAGCTGTTTTTT,CASSSEEKQGPGRSDAGELFF
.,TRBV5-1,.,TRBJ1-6,TGCGCCAGCAGCGGGGAGGAGGAATCTAATTCACCCCTCCACTTT,CASSGEEESNSPLHF
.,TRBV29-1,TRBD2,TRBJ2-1,TGCAGCGTTGCTGAGCGGGAGGGCAATGAGCAGTTCTTC,CSVAEREGNEQFF
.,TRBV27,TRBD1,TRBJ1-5,TGTGCCAGCAGCCCAGGGGGGATGGGTCAGCCCCAGCATTTT,CASSPGGMGQPQHF
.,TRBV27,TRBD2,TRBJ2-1,TGTGCCAGCAGTTGGGGGGACTACCGGAATGAGCAGTTCTTC,CASSWGDYRNEQFF
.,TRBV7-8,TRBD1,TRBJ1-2,TGTGCCAGCAGCACCCGGACAGGGTTTGGGTACTATGGCTACACCTTC,CASSTRTGFGYYGYTF
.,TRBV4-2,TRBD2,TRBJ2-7,TGTGCCAGCAGCCAAGGCCTGAGCGGGAGCTCCTACGAGCAGTACTTC,CASSQGLSGSSYEQYF
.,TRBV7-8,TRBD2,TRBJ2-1,TGTGCCAGCCGGGACTACTACAATGAGCAGTTCTTC,CASRDYYNEQFF
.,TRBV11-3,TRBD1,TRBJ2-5,TGTGCCAGCAGCTCAAGCCGGGACAGACAAGAGACCCAGTACTTC,CASSSSRDRQETQYF
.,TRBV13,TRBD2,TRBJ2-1,TGTGCCAGCAGCTACTCTAGCGGGGATTACAATGAGCAGTTCTTC,CASSYSSGDYNEQFF
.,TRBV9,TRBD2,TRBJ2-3,TGTGCCAGCACCCGACTAGCGGGGGACACAGATACGCAGTATTTT,CASTRLAGDTDTQYF
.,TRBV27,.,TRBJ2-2,TGTGCCAGCAGTTTACTCAGGGGGGACACCGGGGAGCTGTTTTTT,CASSLLRGDTGELFF
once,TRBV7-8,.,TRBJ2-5,TGTGCCAGCAGCTTAGAGGCGGTTTTGAAGACCCAGTACTTC,CASSLEAVLKTQYF